The clone carrying this TCR beta chain turned up a few times. A junction end diverges from the germline sequence, so it may reflect a read error. The source of the sample is a study of T cells after yellow fever vaccination. At the level of the study: Low-cell-number fractions were prepared with SMART-Seq v4 Ultra Low Input.

5'RACE template switching produced TCR cDNA carrying a universal primer site and UMIs. One entry per CDR3 protein results from TCRdb running MiXCR on the 5' RACE reads. The data contain 400,000 or so distinct CDR3 sequences, 6.2% of them seen just once; the ten biggest clones take up approximately 16%. CDR3 length: 12 residues. Germline V CDR1 and CDR2: LNHDA, SQIVND (reference sequence). The source was PBMCs, collected 5 days after the yellow fever booster vaccination. The clonotype originates from a man aged 30-40 years who received the YFV17D yellow fever vaccine. The rearrangement joins TRBV19 to TRBJ2-4; D might be TRBD2 (5 bases). The CDR3: CASSMRTGREFF. CDR3 in DNA: TGTGCCAGTAGTATGCGGACGGGCCGGGAATTCTTT.